Below, 12 T cell receptor beta chains from the same sample are listed, as sequenced in a study of metastatic and nonmetastatic thyroid tumors. Every patient was untreated before thyroid surgery. MiXCR re-clonotyped the PCR reads for TCRdb. This table has approximately 21,000 clones, about a quarter appearing once. Sequenced sample: blood. The receptor source for this set is a female donor with papillary thyroid cancer or a benign thyroid nodule (not recorded which). Some clones in this sample may be carry-over from other donors' samples.

This clone was seen repeatedly, ten times or more. The chain links TRBV10-2 to TRBJ2-1; 8 bases fit TRBD2. The trim removed 8 bases at V and 8 bases at J, leaving 5 bases unmatched. The CDR3 has 12 amino acids. Germline-derived CDR1 and CDR2 are WSHSY and SAAADI. The CDR3 DNA is TGCGCCAGCCAAGGACTAGCCGATGAGCAGTTCTTC. It specifies CASQGLADEQFF.

The sample holds many counts of this clone. The rearrangement uses TRBV18 and TRBJ2-1; D uncertain. Germline values: CDR1 KGHSH, CDR2 LQKENI. V lost 1 base to trimming and J lost 4 bases, with 2 bases between them. The CDR3 length is 12 residues. CDR3 sequence (DNA): TGTGCCAGCTCACCACGGTACAATGAGCAGTTCTTC. Encoded protein: CASSPRYNEQFF.

CDR3 amino acids: CAWSVRLAGGQYF. In nucleotides, the CDR3 is TGTGCCTGGAGTGTACGGTTAGCGGGAGGGCAGTACTTC. The rearrangement joins TRBV30 to TRBJ2-7; TRBD2 agrees at 10 bases. This CDR3 spans 13 amino acids. Germline lookup yields CDR1 GTSNPN and CDR2 SVGIG (reference sequence). J gave up 9 bases and V 0 bases, and 5 bases lay outside the gene matches.

The sample holds many counts of this clone. The rearrangement uses TRBV19 and TRBJ1-2, with no clear D. Between the trimmed V and J ends, which lost 5 bases and 4 bases, there was a span of 8 bases. CDR3 length equals 12 residues. Germline V gene sequence: CDR1 LNHDA, CDR2 SQIVND (reference sequence). CDR3 loop: CASSEWTYGYTF. CDR3 nucleotides: TGTGCCAGTAGTGAGTGGACCTATGGCTACACCTTC.

This clone occurred many times. The chain carries TRBV30 and TRBJ1-4; D not certain. Trimming left V 0 bases short and J 7 bases short, with 15 bases between. CDR1 is GTSNPN, CDR2 SVGIG, per germline (reference sequence). This CDR3 comprises 15 residues. The CDR3 loop is CAWSVGGVAPEKLFF. CDR3 in DNA: TGTGCCTGGAGTGTGGGCGGGGTAGCCCCTGAAAAACTGTTTTTT.

Many counts were recorded for this clone. The chain links TRBV6-2 or TRBV6-3 to TRBJ1-5; D gene uncertain. Per the germline V gene, CDR1 is MNHEY and CDR2 is SVGEGT. Between the trimmed V and J ends, which lost 6 bases and 6 bases, there was a span of 15 bases. The CDR3 has 14 residues. CDR3 in amino acids: CASSQRTIAQPQHF. The CDR3 DNA is TGTGCCAGCAGCCAGAGGACGATCGCTCAGCCCCAGCATTTT.

This clone was detected many times. This chain connects TRBV6-5 to TRBJ2-7; 9 bases are shared with TRBD1. CDR1 MNHEY and CDR2 SVGAGI come from the germline V gene. The CDR3 has 15 residues. J was trimmed by 0 bases and V by 0 bases; bases with no gene match: 0. CDR3 DNA: TGTGCCAGCAGTTACTCGACAGGGGGCTCCTACGAGCAGTACTTC. Protein product: CASSYSTGGSYEQYF.

This clone was seen many times. The chain is built from TRBV3-1 and TRBJ2-5, with D possibly being TRBD1 (6 bases). V was pared by 1 base and J by 5 bases, with 11 bases between. Germline CDR1 LGHDT, CDR2 YNNKEL (reference sequence). The CDR3 contains 14 residues. The CDR3 spells CASSQAPGDETQYF. The CDR3 nucleotides are TGTGCCAGCAGCCAAGCGCCAGGGGATGAGACCCAGTACTTC.

This clone showed up many times. V gene TRBV4-2 combines with J gene TRBJ1-2; TRBD1 matches at 10 bases. Germline values: CDR1 LGHNA, CDR2 YNFKEQ. The J segment lost 8 bases and the V segment lost 1 base, leaving 4 bases of the junction unmatched. The CDR3 is made up of 14 amino acids. Here the CDR3 DNA reads TGTGCCAGCAGCCAAGCCGGGACAGGGGCAGGCTACACCTTC. Encoded protein: CASSQAGTGAGYTF.

This clone was observed a few times. This chain uses TRBV12-3 or TRBV12-4 with TRBJ2-7; 10 nucleotides line up with TRBD1. J was trimmed by 9 bases and V by 5 bases; bases with no gene match: 10. The CDR3 runs to 14 residues. The CDR3 here is CASSRGQGNVGQYF. CDR3 nucleotides: TGTGCCAGCAGTCGGGGACAGGGGAATGTAGGGCAGTACTTC.

The J gene is TRBJ2-5, the V gene TRBV5-1; possibly TRBD1 for D (6 bases). With 1 base removed from V and 5 bases from J, the gap between germline ends came to 15 bases. Germline V gives CDR1 SGHRS, CDR2 YFSETQ. This CDR3 region has 15 residues. The chain's CDR3 is CASSLMSGVAETQYF. The CDR3, as DNA: TGCGCCAGCAGCTTGATGTCAGGGGTTGCGGAGACCCAGTACTTC.

This clone was recorded at least ten times. V usage is TRBV6-1 and J usage is TRBJ2-5; D possibly uses TRBD1 or TRBD2 (6 bases each). There are 13 residues in the CDR3. The germline V gene encodes CDR1 MNHNS and CDR2 SASEGT. With 10 bases removed from V and 0 bases from J, the gap between germline ends came to 12 bases. CDR3 bases: TGTGCCATTGGGGGGCCGTACCAAGAGACCCAGTACTTC. This translates into CAIGGPYQETQYF.